A selection of T cell receptor beta chains follows, all from one sample in a study of T cells in Graves' hyperthyroidism and ophthalmopathy. TCRdb passed the multiplex PCR reads through MiXCR, listing each CDR3 protein once. The table lists 500,000 to 650,000 distinct CDR3 sequences, approximately 15% of them singletons. Material for sequencing was blood. Every receptor here comes from a woman between 50 and 59 years old with Graves' ophthalmopathy. The CDR3 runs from the conserved cysteine through the conserved F or W. A D gene is named only where the DNA matches it firmly. Expanded clones get a size class; other rows say once, few or many, or leave the size out.

CDR3 DNA: TGTGCCAGCAGTCATCAGGGAGCTTTTGGAAACACCATATATTTT
CDR3 protein: CASSHQGAFGNTIYF
V gene: TRBV12-3/TRBV12-4
D gene: .
clone size: many
J gene: TRBJ1-3

CDR3 DNA: TGTGCCAGCAGTCCGTGGGACAGGGGGAGTAAAGCTTTCTTT
CDR3 protein: CASSPWDRGSKAFF
V gene: TRBV27
D gene: TRBD1
clone size: few
J gene: TRBJ1-1

CDR3 DNA: TGTGCCAGTAGTAGCCCGGACAGGGGGTATGGCTACACCTTC
CDR3 protein: CASSSPDRGYGYTF
V gene: TRBV19
D gene: TRBD1
clone size: .
J gene: TRBJ1-2

CDR3 DNA: TGTGCCAGTAGTATCGGCGGTAGCGGGAGGAGGGCCGGGGAGCTGTTTTTT
CDR3 protein: CASSIGGSGRRAGELFF
V gene: TRBV19
D gene: TRBD2
clone size: few
J gene: TRBJ2-2

CDR3 DNA: TGTGCCAGCAGCGGCGGAACAAATGAGCAGTTCTTC
CDR3 protein: CASSGGTNEQFF
V gene: TRBV9
D gene: .
clone size: .
J gene: TRBJ2-1

CDR3 DNA: TGTGCCAGCAGTTTCTCAAGCGGGAGGGCTTACACAGATACGCAGTATTTT
CDR3 protein: CASSFSSGRAYTDTQYF
V gene: TRBV27
D gene: TRBD2
clone size: many
J gene: TRBJ2-3

CDR3 DNA: TGCAGTGCTAGAGGTGTGACAGGGGTAACTGAAGCTTTCTTT
CDR3 protein: CSARGVTGVTEAFF
V gene: TRBV20-1
D gene: TRBD1
clone size: .
J gene: TRBJ1-1

CDR3 DNA: TGTGCCAGCCAACTGAGGACAGGGGGCGCGGGCTATGGCTACACCTTC
CDR3 protein: CASQLRTGGAGYGYTF
V gene: TRBV28
D gene: TRBD1
clone size: .
J gene: TRBJ1-2

CDR3 DNA: TGCGCCAGCAGCAGGCTAGCTCAAACCGGGGAGCTGTTTTTT
CDR3 protein: CASSRLAQTGELFF
V gene: TRBV5-1
D gene: .
clone size: .
J gene: TRBJ2-2

CDR3 DNA: TGTGCCAGCAGAAGACTAGCGGGCCGAGGGGCAGATACGCAGTATTTT
CDR3 protein: CASRRLAGRGADTQYF
V gene: TRBV6-2/TRBV6-3
D gene: TRBD2
clone size: .
J gene: TRBJ2-3

CDR3 DNA: TGTGCCAGCAGCTTCAGGGGGATGAACACTGAAGCTTTCTTT
CDR3 protein: CASSFRGMNTEAFF
V gene: TRBV5-8
D gene: TRBD1
clone size: many
J gene: TRBJ1-1

CDR3 DNA: TGTGCCAGCAGGCCCGGGACAGGGGGCCACGAGCAGTACTTC
CDR3 protein: CASRPGTGGHEQYF
V gene: TRBV3-1
D gene: TRBD1
clone size: many
J gene: TRBJ2-7

CDR3 DNA: TGCAGTGCTAGAAGTCCTAGGGCGGGTGAGCAGTTCTTC
CDR3 protein: CSARSPRAGEQFF
V gene: TRBV20-1
D gene: .
clone size: many
J gene: TRBJ2-1

CDR3 DNA: TGTGCCAGCAGTTTATGGCGTAATGAGCAGTTCTTC
CDR3 protein: CASSLWRNEQFF
V gene: TRBV28
D gene: .
clone size: many
J gene: TRBJ2-1

CDR3 DNA: TGCAGCGTCTTCTTCGGGAGATTAACTACAAGGTACAATGAGCAGTTCTTC
CDR3 protein: CSVFFGRLTTRYNEQFF
V gene: TRBV29-1
D gene: .
clone size: many
J gene: TRBJ2-1

CDR3 DNA: TGCGCCAGCAGCTTGGGGGACAGGGTCGATCAGCCCCAGCATTTT
CDR3 protein: CASSLGDRVDQPQHF
V gene: TRBV5-1
D gene: TRBD1
clone size: many
J gene: TRBJ1-5

CDR3 DNA: TGTGCCAGCAGTTACTCTACAGCAGATACGCAGTATTTT
CDR3 protein: CASSYSTADTQYF
V gene: TRBV6-5
D gene: .
clone size: few
J gene: TRBJ2-3

CDR3 DNA: TGTGCCAGTAGGCCATCTAGCGGGAGAAGCGATGAGCAGTTCTTC
CDR3 protein: CASRPSSGRSDEQFF
V gene: TRBV19
D gene: TRBD2
clone size: .
J gene: TRBJ2-1

CDR3 DNA: TGTGCCAGCAGTCACACTGCGGGACAAGAGACCCAGTACTTC
CDR3 protein: CASSHTAGQETQYF
V gene: TRBV11-1
D gene: .
clone size: many
J gene: TRBJ2-5

CDR3 DNA: TGTGCCTGGAGTGTACCCCCGTCTGGCCGCCCGCCCCAGCATTTT
CDR3 protein: CAWSVPPSGRPPQHF
V gene: TRBV30
D gene: .
clone size: many
J gene: TRBJ1-5

CDR3 DNA: TGTGCCAGCAGCTTAGTGGGCCGGAGGGGGGCGAGCAATCAGCCCCAGCATTTT
CDR3 protein: CASSLVGRRGASNQPQHF
V gene: TRBV7-8
D gene: .
clone size: few
J gene: TRBJ1-5

CDR3 DNA: TGTGCCAGCAGTCCCACAGGCTGGAACACCGGGGAGCTGTTTTTT
CDR3 protein: CASSPTGWNTGELFF
V gene: TRBV28
D gene: .
clone size: many
J gene: TRBJ2-2

CDR3 DNA: TGTGCCAGCAGCTTTGTTCTAGCGGGAAAGACAGATACGCAGTATTTT
CDR3 protein: CASSFVLAGKTDTQYF
V gene: TRBV11-2
D gene: TRBD2
clone size: many
J gene: TRBJ2-3

CDR3 DNA: TGTGCCAGCAGCCAAGATTTGTCGAGTCAACCGCTTAACCTTTCCTCCTACGAGCAGTACTTC
CDR3 protein: CASSQDLSSQPLNLSSYEQYF
V gene: TRBV3-1
D gene: .
clone size: .
J gene: TRBJ2-7

CDR3 DNA: TGCGCCAGCAGCTTGTTATGGCAAAACTACGAGCAGTACTTC
CDR3 protein: CASSLLWQNYEQYF
V gene: TRBV5-1
D gene: .
clone size: .
J gene: TRBJ2-7

CDR3 DNA: TGTGCCATCCTTCCCGCGCGGGTTAGACACGATTATGGCTACACCTTC
CDR3 protein: CAILPARVRHDYGYTF
V gene: TRBV7-2
D gene: .
clone size: few
J gene: TRBJ1-2

CDR3 DNA: TGTGCCAGCATGTCGGGAACTCGAGCGGGGGAGCAGTACTTC
CDR3 protein: CASMSGTRAGEQYF
V gene: TRBV28
D gene: TRBD2
clone size: few
J gene: TRBJ2-7

CDR3 DNA: TGTGCCAGCAGCTTACCGACAGGGGAAGAGGTGGACGAGCAGTACTTC
CDR3 protein: CASSLPTGEEVDEQYF
V gene: TRBV5-6
D gene: TRBD1
clone size: .
J gene: TRBJ2-7

CDR3 DNA: TGCAGTGCTAGAGACAGGGGTGAAGAGACCCAGTACTTC
CDR3 protein: CSARDRGEETQYF
V gene: TRBV20-1
D gene: .
clone size: many
J gene: TRBJ2-5

CDR3 DNA: TGTGCCAGCTCACCCCCCAGGACTAACGAGCAGTACTTC
CDR3 protein: CASSPPRTNEQYF
V gene: TRBV18
D gene: .
clone size: many
J gene: TRBJ2-7

CDR3 DNA: TGTGCCATCAGTGGCCAGGGGGGTATATACAATGAGCAGTTCTTC
CDR3 protein: CAISGQGGIYNEQFF
V gene: TRBV10-3
D gene: .
clone size: .
J gene: TRBJ2-1

CDR3 DNA: TGTGCCAGCGGTGGGACACTAGAAAAACTGTTTTTT
CDR3 protein: CASGGTLEKLFF
V gene: TRBV28
D gene: .
clone size: many
J gene: TRBJ1-4

CDR3 DNA: TGCAGTGCTTCGGGACTAGCGGGAGGTGGGAATGAGCAGTTCTTC
CDR3 protein: CSASGLAGGGNEQFF
V gene: TRBV20-1
D gene: TRBD2
clone size: few
J gene: TRBJ2-1

CDR3 DNA: TGTGCCAGCAGCTCACAGGGGTGGAATAAGCAGTTCTTC
CDR3 protein: CASSSQGWNKQFF
V gene: TRBV7-2
D gene: TRBD1
clone size: .
J gene: TRBJ2-1

CDR3 DNA: TGTGCCACCAGCCAACGGTTCGGGTACAGCGACGATACTAACTATGGCTACACCTTC
CDR3 protein: CATSQRFGYSDDTNYGYTF
V gene: TRBV15
D gene: .
clone size: many
J gene: TRBJ1-2

CDR3 DNA: TGTGCCAGCAGCCAAGAAGCAGGGTTTTCTGGAAACACCATATATTTT
CDR3 protein: CASSQEAGFSGNTIYF
V gene: TRBV3-1
D gene: .
clone size: many
J gene: TRBJ1-3

CDR3 DNA: TGCGCCAGCAGCTTGGCGGGGACAGATGATCACACTGAAGCTTTCTTT
CDR3 protein: CASSLAGTDDHTEAFF
V gene: TRBV5-1
D gene: TRBD1
clone size: many
J gene: TRBJ1-1

CDR3 DNA: TGCGCCAGCAGCCAAGGGGAAGGGGACTATGGCTACACCTTC
CDR3 protein: CASSQGEGDYGYTF
V gene: TRBV4-3
D gene: .
clone size: .
J gene: TRBJ1-2

CDR3 DNA: TGCGCCAGCAGCTTTGACAGGGCGAACACCGGGGAGCTGTTTTTT
CDR3 protein: CASSFDRANTGELFF
V gene: TRBV5-1
D gene: TRBD1
clone size: many
J gene: TRBJ2-2

CDR3 DNA: TGCAGTGCTAGAGACCAGGGGAATTCACCCCTCCACTTT
CDR3 protein: CSARDQGNSPLHF
V gene: TRBV20-1
D gene: .
clone size: few
J gene: TRBJ1-6